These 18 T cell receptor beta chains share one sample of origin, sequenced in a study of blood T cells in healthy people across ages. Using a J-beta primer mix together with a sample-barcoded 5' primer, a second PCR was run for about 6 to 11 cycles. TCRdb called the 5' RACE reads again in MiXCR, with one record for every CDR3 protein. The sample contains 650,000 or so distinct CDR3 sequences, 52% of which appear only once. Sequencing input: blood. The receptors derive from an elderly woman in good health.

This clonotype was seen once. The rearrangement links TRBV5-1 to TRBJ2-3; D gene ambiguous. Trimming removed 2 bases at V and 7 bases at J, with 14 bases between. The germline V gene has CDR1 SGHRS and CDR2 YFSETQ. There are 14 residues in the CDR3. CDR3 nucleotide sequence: TGCGCCAGCAGCTTAGACCCTAATTTGAATACGCAGTATTTT. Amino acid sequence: CASSLDPNLNTQYF.

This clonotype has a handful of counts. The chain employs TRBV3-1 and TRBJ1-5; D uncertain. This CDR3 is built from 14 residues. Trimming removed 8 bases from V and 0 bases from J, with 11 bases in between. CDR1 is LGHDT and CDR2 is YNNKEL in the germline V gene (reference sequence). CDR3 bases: TGTGCCAGCTCAGCCAGTCATAGCAATCAGCCCCAGCATTTT. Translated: CASSASHSNQPQHF.

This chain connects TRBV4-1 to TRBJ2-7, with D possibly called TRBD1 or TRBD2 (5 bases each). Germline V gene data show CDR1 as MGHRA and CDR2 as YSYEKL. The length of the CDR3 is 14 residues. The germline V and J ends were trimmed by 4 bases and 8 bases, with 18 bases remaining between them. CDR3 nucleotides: TGCGCCAGCAGCCTCCGACTTCGTGGGGGACAGCAGTACTTC. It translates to CASSLRLRGGQQYF.

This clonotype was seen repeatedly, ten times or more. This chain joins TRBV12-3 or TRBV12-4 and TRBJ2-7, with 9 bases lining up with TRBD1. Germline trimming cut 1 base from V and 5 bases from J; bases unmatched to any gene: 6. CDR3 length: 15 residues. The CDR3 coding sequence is TGTGCCAGCAGTTTAGACCGGGACAGGGCACACGAGCAGTACTTC. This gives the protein CASSLDRDRAHEQYF.

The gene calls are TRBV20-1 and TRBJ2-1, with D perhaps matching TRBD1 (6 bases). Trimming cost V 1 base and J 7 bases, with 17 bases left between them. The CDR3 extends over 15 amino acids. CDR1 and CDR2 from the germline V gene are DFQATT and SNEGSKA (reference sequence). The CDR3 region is CSARGQGQGTNEQFF. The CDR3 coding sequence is TGCAGTGCTAGAGGTCAAGGGCAGGGGACGAATGAGCAGTTCTTC.

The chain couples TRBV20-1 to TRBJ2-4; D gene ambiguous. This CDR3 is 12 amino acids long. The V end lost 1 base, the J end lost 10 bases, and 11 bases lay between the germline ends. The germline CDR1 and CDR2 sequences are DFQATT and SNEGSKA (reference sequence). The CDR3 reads CSARGTPGIQYF. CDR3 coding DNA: TGCAGTGCTAGAGGGACCCCTGGTATTCAGTACTTC.

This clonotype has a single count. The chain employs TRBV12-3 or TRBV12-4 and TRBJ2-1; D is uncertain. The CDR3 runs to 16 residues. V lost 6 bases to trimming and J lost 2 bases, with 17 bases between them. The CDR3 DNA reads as TGTGCCAGCAGCTGGAGACCCGTTTCGACCTACAATGAGCAGTTCTTC. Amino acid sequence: CASSWRPVSTYNEQFF.

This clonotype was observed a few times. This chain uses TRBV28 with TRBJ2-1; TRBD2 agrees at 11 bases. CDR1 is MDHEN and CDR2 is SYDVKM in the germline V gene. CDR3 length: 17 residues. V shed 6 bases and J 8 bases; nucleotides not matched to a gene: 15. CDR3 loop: CASSFTSGRLGYDEQFF. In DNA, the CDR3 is TGTGCCAGCAGCTTCACTAGCGGGAGATTGGGTTACGATGAGCAGTTCTTC.

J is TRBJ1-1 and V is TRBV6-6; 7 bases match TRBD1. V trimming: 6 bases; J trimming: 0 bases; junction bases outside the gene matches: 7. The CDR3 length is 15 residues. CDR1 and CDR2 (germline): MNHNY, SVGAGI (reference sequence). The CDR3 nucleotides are TGTGCCAGCAGCTTAGACAGGGACGTGAACACTGAAGCTTTCTTT. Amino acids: CASSLDRDVNTEAFF.

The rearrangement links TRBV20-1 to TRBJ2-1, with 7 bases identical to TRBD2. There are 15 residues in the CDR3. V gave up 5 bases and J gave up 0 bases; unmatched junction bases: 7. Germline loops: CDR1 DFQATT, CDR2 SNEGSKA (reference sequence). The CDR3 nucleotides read TGCAGTGCTTTCGACCCGGGAGGCTCCTACAATGAGCAGTTCTTC. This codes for CSAFDPGGSYNEQFF.

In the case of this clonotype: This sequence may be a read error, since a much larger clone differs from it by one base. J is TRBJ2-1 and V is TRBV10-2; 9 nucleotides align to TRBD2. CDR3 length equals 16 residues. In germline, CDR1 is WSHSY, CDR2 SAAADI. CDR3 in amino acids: CASRGLLTSGYNGQFF. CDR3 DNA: TGCGCCAGCAGGGGACTGTTGACTAGCGGATACAATGGGCAGTTCTTC.

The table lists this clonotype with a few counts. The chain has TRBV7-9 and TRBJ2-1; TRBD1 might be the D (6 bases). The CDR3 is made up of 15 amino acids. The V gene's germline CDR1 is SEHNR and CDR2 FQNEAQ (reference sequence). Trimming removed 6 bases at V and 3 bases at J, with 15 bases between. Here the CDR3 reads CASSIGATGYNEQFF. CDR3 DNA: TGTGCCAGCAGTATAGGGGCGACAGGCTACAATGAGCAGTTCTTC.

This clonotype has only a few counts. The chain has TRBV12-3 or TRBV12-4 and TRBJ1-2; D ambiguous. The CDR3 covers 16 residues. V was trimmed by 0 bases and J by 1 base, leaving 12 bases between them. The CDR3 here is CASSLALGSFNYGYTF. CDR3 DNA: TGTGCCAGCAGTTTAGCGCTCGGCAGCTTTAACTATGGCTACACCTTC.

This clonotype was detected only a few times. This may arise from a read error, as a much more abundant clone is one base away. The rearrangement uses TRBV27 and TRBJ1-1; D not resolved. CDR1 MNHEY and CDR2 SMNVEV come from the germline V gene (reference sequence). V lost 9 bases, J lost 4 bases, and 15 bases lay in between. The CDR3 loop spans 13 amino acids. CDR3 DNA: TGTGCCAGTCGTGTCCAGCCGGTCACTGAAGCTTTCTTT. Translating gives CASRVQPVTEAFF.

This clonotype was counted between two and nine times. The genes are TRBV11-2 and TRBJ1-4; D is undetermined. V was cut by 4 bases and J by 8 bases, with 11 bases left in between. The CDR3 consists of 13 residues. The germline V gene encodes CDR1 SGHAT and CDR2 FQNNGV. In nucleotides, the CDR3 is TGTGCCAGCAGCTCCGCTTTACTGGAAAAACTGTTTTTT. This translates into CASSSALLEKLFF.

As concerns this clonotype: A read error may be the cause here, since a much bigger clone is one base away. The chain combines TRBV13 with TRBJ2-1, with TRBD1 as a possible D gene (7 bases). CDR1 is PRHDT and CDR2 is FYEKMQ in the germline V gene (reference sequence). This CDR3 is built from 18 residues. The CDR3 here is CASSLSPAQGGSCNEQFF. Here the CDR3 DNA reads TGTGCCAGCAGCTTATCGCCCGCGCAGGGGGGCTCCTGCAATGAGCAGTTCTTC.

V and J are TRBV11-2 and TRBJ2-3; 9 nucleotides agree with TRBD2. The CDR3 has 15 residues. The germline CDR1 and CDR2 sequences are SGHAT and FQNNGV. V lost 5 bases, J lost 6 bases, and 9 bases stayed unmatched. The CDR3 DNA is TGTGCCAGCAGCCTGGGACTAGCCCAGCTGGATACGCAGTATTTT. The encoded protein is CASSLGLAQLDTQYF.

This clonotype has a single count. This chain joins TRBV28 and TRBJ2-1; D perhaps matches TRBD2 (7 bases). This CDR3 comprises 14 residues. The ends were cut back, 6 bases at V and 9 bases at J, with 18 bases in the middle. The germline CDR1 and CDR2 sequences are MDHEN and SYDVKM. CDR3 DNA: TGTGCCAGCAGAGGGGGTGGCGGGAGCGCTGAGCAGTTCTTC. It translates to CASRGGGGSAEQFF.